A single sample is the source of the 32 T cell receptor beta chains below, sequenced in a study of regulatory T cells in long-lasting Graves disease. As to time point: persistent/refractory GD, antithyroid drugs over 5 years with positive TRAb. PBMC-derived RNA was used for the TCR library. Building the TCR beta libraries relied on iRepertoire HTBI primers, and CDR3 regions underwent Arm-PCR. From the multiplex PCR reads, TCRdb called clonotypes with MiXCR, one entry per CDR3 protein. The sample consists of 400,000 to 500,000 distinct CDR3 sequences, approximately 23% of them appearing once. The material was peripheral blood mononuclear cells (PBMCs), obtained when the disease was refractory, from a patient treated with antithyroid drugs. The receptors come from a female donor with Graves disease.

In its sample, this clonotype was seen a few times. The chain has TRBV29-1 and TRBJ1-1; the D is unclear. Trimming removed 6 bases at V and 4 bases at J, with 9 bases between. CDR1 SQVTM and CDR2 ANQGSEA come from the germline V gene. There are 11 residues in the CDR3. CDR3 sequence (DNA): TGCAGCGTAGTCTTGTCCACTGAAGCTTTCTTT. Translating it yields CSVVLSTEAFF.

The chain couples TRBV29-1 to TRBJ2-5, with a weak D call TRBD1 (5 bases). Looked up from germline, CDR1 is SQVTM and CDR2 is ANQGSEA. V was trimmed by 1 base and J by 2 bases, leaving 8 bases between them. This CDR3 has 13 residues. The CDR3 loop reads CSVEAGYQETQYF. CDR3 coding DNA: TGCAGCGTTGAAGCAGGGTATCAAGAGACCCAGTACTTC.

This clonotype was detected a few times. The genes are TRBV18 and TRBJ1-2; D not resolved. The V and J ends lost 3 bases and 8 bases respectively, with 13 bases between them. The germline V gene has CDR1 KGHSH and CDR2 LQKENI. This CDR3 comprises 13 residues. CDR3 nucleotide sequence: TGTGCCAGCTCACCCTTCTCCGAGGGAGGCTACACCTTC. This encodes CASSPFSEGGYTF.

This clonotype was seen at least ten times. The chain employs TRBV7-9 and TRBJ1-5, with D perhaps matching TRBD1 (5 bases). The V end lost 3 bases, the J end lost 5 bases, and 8 bases lay between the germline ends. The CDR3 has 13 residues. Germline loops: CDR1 SEHNR, CDR2 FQNEAQ (reference sequence). CDR3 loop: CASSLSRDQPQHF. For the CDR3, the DNA is TGTGCCAGCAGCTTGTCCAGGGATCAGCCCCAGCATTTT.

This chain uses TRBV7-2 with TRBJ1-1; 9 bases align to TRBD1. CDR3 length equals 17 residues. Germline V gives CDR1 SGHTA, CDR2 FQGNSA. Unmatched junction bases numbered 17, after V lost 1 base and J lost 11 bases. The CDR3 bases are TGTGCCAGCAGCTTAGGTTTCGGACAGGGGATATTAGTGGAGGCTTTCTTT. Amino acids: CASSLGFGQGILVEAFF.

In regard to this clonotype: A much larger clone lies one base from this, so it may be a read error. The chain links TRBV12-3 or TRBV12-4 to TRBJ1-5; TRBD1 matches 8 bases. The CDR3 sequence is 18 residues long. Here the CDR3 reads CAGSPGQGGEYSNQPQHF. The CDR3 nucleotides are TGTGCCGGCAGTCCCGGACAGGGAGGCGAATATAGCAATCAGCCCCAGCATTTT.

There are many counts of this clonotype. This CDR3 is CASSGTGGVPYEQYF. In nucleotides, the CDR3 is TGTGCCAGCAGTGGGACAGGAGGGGTTCCCTACGAGCAGTACTTC. The chain combines TRBV2 with TRBJ2-7; a possible D gene is TRBD1 (7 bases). The CDR3 extends over 15 amino acids. Germline assignment: CDR1 SNHLY and CDR2 FYNNEI. The germline V and J ends were trimmed by 4 bases and 2 bases, with 15 bases remaining between them.

This chain uses TRBV29-1 with TRBJ2-2, with 7 bases matching TRBD2. The CDR3 extends over 12 amino acids. Trimming at V came to 6 bases and at J to 6 bases, leaving 4 bases not matched to a gene. The germline CDR1 and CDR2 sequences are SQVTM and ANQGSEA. The CDR3 DNA sequence: TGCAGCGTCCGACTAGCCGCCGGGGAGCTGTTTTTT. Translation gives CSVRLAAGELFF.

J is TRBJ1-2 and V is TRBV11-3, with 10 bases lining up with TRBD1. The length of the CDR3 is 16 residues. The V gene end was trimmed by 5 bases and the J gene end by 3 bases; junction bases not matched to a gene: 9. Germline loops: CDR1 SGHNT, CDR2 YENEEA. Written as DNA, the CDR3 is TGTGCCAGCAGCCGGGGACAGGGGCACGGTGACTATGGCTACACCTTC. Its protein product is CASSRGQGHGDYGYTF.

This clonotype was recorded many times. The V gene is TRBV6-1, the J gene TRBJ1-6; unclear D gene. The V and J ends lost 7 bases and 3 bases respectively, with 7 bases between them. The CDR3 has 13 residues. The germline CDR1 and CDR2 sequences are MNHNS and SASEGT. CDR3 in DNA: TGTGCCAGCACAGGCAGCTATAATTCACCCCTCCACTTT. Its translation: CASTGSYNSPLHF.

This chain links TRBV20-1 with TRBJ1-2; weak D call: TRBD1 (6 bases). Germline V gene data show CDR1 as DFQATT and CDR2 as SNEGSKA (reference sequence). This CDR3 contains 13 residues. The V end lost 5 bases, the J end lost 5 bases, and 15 bases lay between the germline ends. DNA of the CDR3: TGCAGTGCTCGCGGACAGAGTTCGTATGGCTACACCTTC. This sequence encodes CSARGQSSYGYTF.

The chain has TRBV5-4 and TRBJ1-2; D remains ambiguous. Germline CDR1 reads SGHNT; CDR2 reads YYREEE (reference sequence). The CDR3 loop spans 13 amino acids. V lost 4 bases, J lost 4 bases, and 11 bases lay in between. The CDR3, as DNA: TGTGCCAGCAGCCACCCGGACGCCTATGGCTACACCTTC. This encodes CASSHPDAYGYTF.

This chain connects TRBV20-1 to TRBJ1-1, with D unclear. This CDR3 is built from 13 residues. Germline lookup yields CDR1 DFQATT and CDR2 SNEGSKA (reference sequence). V was clipped by 5 bases and J by 3 bases, with 13 bases between them. This CDR3 reads CSAPGFSYTEAFF. The CDR3, as DNA: TGCAGTGCTCCAGGATTTTCGTACACTGAAGCTTTCTTT.

This clonotype appeared many times. The chain joins TRBV27 to TRBJ2-5; D is possibly TRBD1 (7 bases). The CDR3 length is 15 residues. Germline values: CDR1 MNHEY, CDR2 SMNVEV (reference sequence). The V gene lost 5 bases and the J gene lost 0 bases, with 13 bases spanning the gap. The CDR3 region is CASSLLRGDQETQYF. In DNA form, the CDR3 reads TGTGCCAGCAGTCTCCTCAGGGGGGACCAAGAGACCCAGTACTTC.

This clonotype was detected a few times. CDR3 sequence (DNA): TGCAGTGCTAGAGCTACAGGGGGAAGAAATGAAAAACTGTTTTTT. This gives the protein CSARATGGRNEKLFF. V and J are TRBV20-1 and TRBJ1-4, with 8 positions matching TRBD1. Germline CDR1 and CDR2: DFQATT and SNEGSKA (reference sequence). J lost 5 bases, V lost 1 base, and 6 bases had no gene match. There are 15 residues in the CDR3.

The sample holds many counts of this clonotype. The chain uses TRBV12-3 or TRBV12-4 and TRBJ1-5; TRBD1 is a possible D gene (5 bases). The CDR3 totals 15 residues. V shed 6 bases and J shed 2 bases, with 14 bases lying between them. In nucleotides, the CDR3 is TGTGCCAGCAGCCATACAGGTGTCGGCAATCAGCCCCAGCATTTT. Protein sequence: CASSHTGVGNQPQHF.

This clonotype occurred a few times. The chain couples TRBV14 to TRBJ2-7; D unresolved. This CDR3 region has 13 residues. The V and J ends lost 1 base and 6 bases respectively, with 10 bases between them. Germline lookup yields CDR1 SGHDN and CDR2 FVKESK. The CDR3: CASSQVSVAEQYF. The DNA of the CDR3 is TGTGCCAGCAGCCAAGTATCTGTGGCCGAGCAGTACTTC.

The chain joins TRBV11-2 to TRBJ2-7, with 11 bases matching TRBD1. V lost 1 base and J lost 9; bases outside the gene matches: 8. Germline V lookup: CDR1 SGHAT, CDR2 FQNNGV. CDR3 size: 15 residues. CDR3 residues: CASSLAGQGVKGQYF. The CDR3 DNA is TGTGCCAGCAGCTTAGCGGGACAGGGGGTGAAGGGGCAGTACTTC.

This rearrangement joins TRBV9 to TRBJ1-3, with unresolved D. Germline lookup yields CDR1 SGDLS and CDR2 YYNGEE. The CDR3 length is 14 residues. Trimming shortened V by 2 bases and J by 0 bases, and 6 bases separated the two germline ends. CDR3 nucleotides: TGTGCCAGCAGCGTCTCAGGCTCTGGAAACACCATATATTTT. Its protein is CASSVSGSGNTIYF.

This clonotype was observed many times. The chain combines TRBV28 with TRBJ1-1; D possibly corresponds to TRBD1 (5 bases). CDR1 and CDR2 (germline): MDHEN, SYDVKM. The CDR3 loop spans 10 amino acids. V was shortened by 11 bases and J by 5 bases, with 9 bases between the two germline ends. CDR3 protein: CAAWGTEAFF. The DNA for the CDR3 is TGTGCCGCGTGGGGGACTGAAGCTTTCTTT.

The chain recombines TRBV6-1 with TRBJ1-5, with 8 bases fitting TRBD1. There are 16 residues in the CDR3. Germline assignment: CDR1 MNHNS and CDR2 SASEGT. V shed 6 bases and J 1 base; nucleotides not matched to a gene: 8. The DNA for the CDR3 is TGTGCCAGCAGGCTTGGCGGGACAGGAAGCAATCAGCCCCAGCATTTT. Residues: CASRLGGTGSNQPQHF.

The chain uses TRBV29-1 and TRBJ1-2, with D possibly being TRBD1 (5 bases). Germline assignment: CDR1 SQVTM and CDR2 ANQGSEA. The ends were cut back, 1 base at V and 2 bases at J, with 23 bases in the middle. The CDR3 extends over 18 amino acids. The DNA of the CDR3 is TGCAGCGTTGAAGTTTATTTCTCGGCAGGGCAAAGCAACTATGGCTACACCTTC. Translation: CSVEVYFSAGQSNYGYTF.

This clonotype was detected ten times or more. The junction and the germline gene differ at one end; a read error may be behind it. The V and J genes are TRBV30 and TRBJ1-2; D is ambiguous. The CDR3 is 10 residues long. Germline V gene lookup returns CDR1 GTSNPN and CDR2 SVGIG (reference sequence). CDR3 sequence reads: CAWSVVTLAF. Written as DNA, the CDR3 is TGTGCCTGGAGTGTCGTGACACTTGCCTTC.

This chain uses TRBV28 with TRBJ2-2, with TRBD1 as a possible D gene (6 bases). Germline CDR1 and CDR2: MDHEN and SYDVKM. Deletions cut 4 bases from V and 2 bases from J, with 11 bases between. The CDR3 is made up of 15 amino acids. CDR3 DNA: TGTGCCAGCAGTTCGCGGACAGAAAACACCGGGGAGCTGTTTTTT. Translated, it gives CASSSRTENTGELFF. Full variable domain (missing parts from reference TRBV28 and TRBJ2-2): DVKVTQSSRYLVKRTGEKVFLECVQDMDHENMFWYRQDPGLGLRLIYFSYDVKMKEKGDIPEGYSVSREKKERFSLILESASTNQTSMYLCASSSRTENTGELFFGEGSRLTVL.

This clonotype showed up many times. This chain links TRBV20-1 with TRBJ1-2, with 8 bases aligning to TRBD1. With 3 bases clipped from V and 2 bases from J, the junction kept 5 bases outside the gene matches. The CDR3 is made up of 14 amino acids. The germline CDR1 and CDR2 sequences are DFQATT and SNEGSKA (reference sequence). The CDR3 DNA reads TGCAGTGCTAGTCAGGGGGCGCGGAACTATGGCTACACCTTC. As protein: CSASQGARNYGYTF.

This clonotype was recorded at least ten times. The chain has TRBV27 and TRBJ1-2; no definite D call. Germline CDR1 reads MNHEY; CDR2 reads SMNVEV (reference sequence). The CDR3 is 13 amino acids. Trimming removed 3 bases from V and 3 bases from J, with 8 bases in between. CDR3 nucleotide sequence: TGTGCCAGCAGTTTGACGTCCGACTATGGCTACACCTTC. It translates to CASSLTSDYGYTF.

This clonotype appeared a few times. The chain has TRBV20-1 and TRBJ1-1, with D unresolved. This CDR3 is 13 amino acids long. Trimming removed 3 bases at V and 7 bases at J, with 15 bases between. The germline V gene has CDR1 DFQATT and CDR2 SNEGSKA (reference sequence). CDR3 amino acids: CSARGQVGREAFF. DNA for the CDR3: TGCAGTGCTAGGGGCCAGGTGGGCCGTGAAGCTTTCTTT.

This clonotype came up a few times. The genes are TRBV3-1 and TRBJ1-2; no clear D. V lost 1 base and J 2 bases, leaving 5 bases between the germline ends. The germline V gene has CDR1 LGHDT and CDR2 YNNKEL (reference sequence). The CDR3 consists of 13 residues. The CDR3 DNA is TGTGCCAGCAGCCAAGCTGGGAACTATGGCTACACCTTC. As protein: CASSQAGNYGYTF. Complete variable domain (other parts from reference TRBV3-1 and TRBJ1-2): DTAVSQTPKYLVTQMGNDKSIKCEQNLGHDTMYWYKQDSKKFLKIMFSYNNKELIINETVPNRFSPKSPDKAHLNLHINSLELGDSAVYFCASSQAGNYGYTFGSGTRLTVV.

This clonotype occurred many times. The chain has TRBV28 and TRBJ2-7; D not resolved. The ends were cut back, 3 bases at V and 6 bases at J, with 18 bases in the middle. The germline V gene has CDR1 MDHEN and CDR2 SYDVKM. CDR3 length equals 15 residues. CDR3 region: CASSFLYDESSEQYF. The DNA for the CDR3 is TGTGCCAGCAGTTTTCTCTACGATGAGTCGAGCGAGCAGTACTTC.

This clonotype appeared a few times. The chain is built from TRBV7-3 and TRBJ1-3; possible D gene TRBD1, 5 bases. Trimming pared 5 bases from V and 0 bases from J, leaving 11 bases between. The CDR3 spans 15 residues. Germline lookup yields CDR1 SGHTA and CDR2 FQGTGA. CDR3 residues: CASSMGPNSGNTIYF. The CDR3 DNA is TGTGCCAGCAGCATGGGACCGAACTCTGGAAACACCATATATTTT.

The rearrangement uses TRBV3-1 and TRBJ2-2; tentatively, D is TRBD2 (6 bases). CDR3 length: 14 amino acids. Trimming removed 1 base at V and 7 bases at J, with 10 bases between. Germline V CDR1 and CDR2: LGHDT, YNNKEL (reference sequence). CDR3 sequence: CASSQGGGGGELFF. CDR3 DNA: TGTGCCAGCAGCCAAGGGGGAGGCGGCGGGGAGCTGTTTTTT.

V is TRBV9 and J is TRBJ2-5; 11 nucleotides agree with TRBD2. V trimming: 3 bases; J trimming: 4 bases; junction bases outside the gene matches: 5. Per germline, CDR1 SGDLS and CDR2 YYNGEE. There are 15 residues in the CDR3. The CDR3 DNA reads TGTGCCAGCAGCGGGGCTACTAGCGGGAGAGAGACCCAGTACTTC. As protein: CASSGATSGRETQYF. The full variable domain, completed using reference TRBV9 and TRBJ2-5, is DSGVTQTPKHLITATGQRVTLRCSPRSGDLSVYWYQQSLDQGLQFLIQYYNGEERAKGNILERFSAQQFPDLHSELNLSSLELGDSALYFCASSGATSGRETQYFGPGTRLLVL.